Listed below are T cell receptor beta chains from one sample, sequenced in a study of blood T cell repertoires in COVID-19. Only in-frame clones appear in the TCRdb table, and some are missing; sequencing was by immunoSEQ multiplex PCR. The repertoire holds 350,000 to 450,000 clones, with approximately 91% as singletons. The sample comprised peripheral blood. Receptors were obtained from a woman between 40 and 55 years old with COVID-19, enrolled during active disease. CDR3s include the opening cysteine and the closing phenylalanine or tryptophan. Fields, in order: clone size, V gene, J gene, D gene, CDR3 protein, CDR3 DNA. A D gene is named only where the DNA matches it firmly. The listing skips clone size in some rows; elsewhere it reads once, few, many or a size class.

size: NA
V: TRBV7-3
J: TRBJ2-3
D: TRBD1
CDR3: CASSAQQQGAGDTQYF
DNA: TGTGCCAGCAGCGCACAACAGCAGGGGGCAGGGGATACGCAGTATTTT

size: NA
V: TRBV6-4
J: TRBJ2-1
D: TRBD2
CDR3: CASSDLKGLAGVWPDEQFF
DNA: TGTGCCAGCAGTGACTTGAAGGGCCTAGCGGGAGTCTGGCCCGATGAGCAGTTCTTC

size: NA
V: TRBV6-4
J: TRBJ2-7
D: NA
CDR3: CASIQYRYEQYF
DNA: TGTGCCAGCATACAGTATAGGTACGAGCAGTACTTC

size: NA
V: TRBV28
J: TRBJ1-1
D: NA
CDR3: CASTSETEAFF
DNA: TGTGCCAGCACTTCAGAAACTGAAGCTTTCTTT

size: NA
V: TRBV4-1
J: TRBJ1-4
D: TRBD1
CDR3: CASSQAQGALATNEKLFF
DNA: TGCGCCAGCAGCCAAGCTCAGGGGGCCCTCGCAACTAATGAAAAACTGTTTTTT

size: once
V: TRBV5-6
J: TRBJ2-3
D: NA
CDR3: CASSLGGVSTDTQYF
DNA: TGTGCCAGCAGCTTGGGCGGGGTTAGCACAGATACGCAGTATTTT

size: NA
V: TRBV2
J: TRBJ1-5
D: NA
CDR3: CASSDIYSNQPQHF
DNA: TGTGCCAGCAGTGACATCTATAGCAATCAGCCCCAGCATTTT

size: NA
V: TRBV23-1
J: TRBJ1-5
D: TRBD1
CDR3: CASRGTGGIGNQPQHF
DNA: TGCGCCAGCCGTGGGACAGGGGGTATAGGCAATCAGCCCCAGCATTTT

size: NA
V: TRBV7-7
J: TRBJ2-5
D: TRBD1
CDR3: CASSPGQGPIQETQYF
DNA: TGTGCTAGCAGCCCTGGACAGGGCCCCATTCAAGAGACCCAGTACTTC

size: NA
V: TRBV3-1/TRBV3-2
J: TRBJ1-1
D: TRBD1
CDR3: CASSQADRRNTEAFF
DNA: TGTGCCAGCAGCCAAGCGGACAGGCGGAACACTGAAGCTTTCTTT

size: NA
V: TRBV9
J: TRBJ2-2
D: TRBD2
CDR3: CASSVTSGTGELFF
DNA: TGTGCCAGCAGCGTTACTAGCGGGACCGGGGAGCTGTTTTTT

size: NA
V: TRBV13
J: TRBJ2-3
D: TRBD2
CDR3: CASSLRLAGDTQYF
DNA: TGTGCCAGCAGCCTCCGACTAGCGGGCGATACGCAGTATTTT

size: NA
V: TRBV7-2
J: TRBJ1-1
D: NA
CDR3: CASSLVYTSEAFF
DNA: TGTGCCAGCAGCTTAGTATACACATCTGAAGCTTTCTTT

size: NA
V: TRBV7-2
J: TRBJ1-2
D: TRBD1
CDR3: CASSFPGGRYGYTF
DNA: TGTGCCAGCAGCTTCCCAGGGGGTCGCTATGGCTACACCTTC

size: once
V: TRBV19
J: TRBJ1-1
D: TRBD1
CDR3: CASTHRGLGTEAFF
DNA: TGTGCCAGTACCCACAGGGGGCTAGGCACTGAAGCTTTCTTT

size: NA
V: TRBV18
J: TRBJ2-5
D: TRBD1
CDR3: CASRDSPVETQYF
DNA: TGTGCCAGCCGGGACAGCCCTGTTGAGACCCAGTACTTC

size: NA
V: TRBV9
J: TRBJ1-1
D: NA
CDR3: CASSVGPGQNEAFF
DNA: TGTGCCAGCAGCGTAGGACCTGGACAGAATGAAGCTTTCTTT

size: NA
V: TRBV6-2/TRBV6-3
J: TRBJ1-2
D: NA
CDR3: CASSAGQYGYTF
DNA: TGTGCCAGCAGCGCCGGACAGTATGGCTACACCTTC

size: NA
V: TRBV6-5
J: TRBJ1-5
D: TRBD1
CDR3: CASKKGQGPQHF
DNA: TGTGCCAGCAAGAAGGGACAGGGCCCCCAGCATTTT

size: once
V: TRBV5-4
J: TRBJ2-5
D: TRBD2
CDR3: CASTLGTRGFQETQYF
DNA: TGTGCCAGCACCCTGGGGACTAGAGGCTTTCAAGAGACCCAGTACTTC

size: NA
V: TRBV7-8
J: TRBJ2-1
D: TRBD2
CDR3: CASSLDRLAGGSWYNEQFF
DNA: TGTGCCAGCAGCTTAGATAGGCTAGCGGGGGGCTCGTGGTACAATGAGCAGTTCTTC

size: NA
V: TRBV7-2
J: TRBJ1-5
D: NA
CDR3: CASSLNRGSQPQHF
DNA: TGTGCCAGCAGCTTAAATAGGGGTAGTCAGCCCCAGCATTTT

size: once
V: TRBV9
J: TRBJ2-2
D: TRBD1
CDR3: CASSAGGGELFF
DNA: TGTGCCAGCAGCGCAGGGGGAGGGGAGCTGTTTTTT

size: NA
V: TRBV6-5
J: TRBJ1-5
D: TRBD1
CDR3: CASAGTAGQPQHF
DNA: TGTGCCAGCGCCGGGACAGCGGGCCAGCCCCAGCATTTT

size: NA
V: TRBV9
J: TRBJ2-7
D: TRBD2
CDR3: CASSAGGGRSSYEQYF
DNA: TGTGCCAGCAGCGCTGGCGGCGGGAGGAGCTCCTACGAGCAGTACTTC

size: NA
V: TRBV29-1
J: TRBJ2-7
D: TRBD1
CDR3: CSVITAGTGGSEQYF
DNA: TGCAGCGTGATAACCGCCGGGACAGGGGGATCGGAGCAGTACTTC

size: NA
V: TRBV12-3/TRBV12-4
J: TRBJ1-1
D: NA
CDR3: CASSPPFTEAFF
DNA: TGTGCCAGCAGTCCCCCCTTCACTGAAGCTTTCTTT

size: NA
V: TRBV2
J: TRBJ2-7
D: TRBD2
CDR3: CASSDWTSVGYF
DNA: TGTGCCAGCAGTGACTGGACTAGCGTGGGGTACTTC

size: NA
V: TRBV19
J: TRBJ2-1
D: NA
CDR3: CASQRQAWGQSDEQFF
DNA: TGTGCCAGTCAAAGACAGGCCTGGGGGCAATCCGATGAGCAGTTCTTC

size: NA
V: TRBV3-1/TRBV3-2
J: TRBJ2-5
D: TRBD2
CDR3: CASSQQKGASGRGYQETQYF
DNA: TGTGCCAGCAGCCAACAAAAAGGCGCTAGCGGGAGAGGTTACCAAGAGACCCAGTACTTC

size: once
V: TRBV15
J: TRBJ1-3
D: NA
CDR3: CATSRDISGNTIYF
DNA: TGTGCCACCAGCAGAGACATCTCTGGAAACACCATATATTTT

size: NA
V: TRBV18
J: TRBJ1-1
D: NA
CDR3: CASSPLQGTEAFF
DNA: TGTGCCAGCTCACCACTTCAGGGAACTGAAGCTTTCTTT

size: NA
V: TRBV9
J: TRBJ2-1
D: TRBD2
CDR3: CASSVGLAGTDNEQFF
DNA: TGTGCCAGCAGCGTGGGACTAGCGGGAACTGACAATGAGCAGTTCTTC

size: NA
V: TRBV9
J: TRBJ1-1
D: NA
CDR3: CASSGREGYTEAFF
DNA: TGTGCCAGCAGCGGACGAGAGGGATACACTGAAGCTTTCTTT

size: NA
V: TRBV19
J: TRBJ2-2
D: TRBD1
CDR3: CASSSRQGALTGELFF
DNA: TGTGCCAGTAGTAGTCGACAGGGGGCGCTGACCGGGGAGCTGTTTTTT

size: NA
V: TRBV15
J: TRBJ2-5
D: TRBD2
CDR3: CASRAGGEGETQYF
DNA: TGTGCCAGCCGGGCTGGGGGGGAAGGGGAGACCCAGTACTTC

size: once
V: TRBV4-3
J: TRBJ2-3
D: TRBD2
CDR3: CASSQDWGEGQVDTQYF
DNA: TGCGCCAGCAGCCAAGATTGGGGGGAGGGCCAAGTAGATACGCAGTATTTT

size: once
V: TRBV10-3
J: TRBJ2-5
D: NA
CDR3: CAISAGLRGETQYF
DNA: TGTGCCATCAGTGCGGGACTCCGGGGGGAGACCCAGTACTTC

size: NA
V: TRBV6-2/TRBV6-3
J: TRBJ1-5
D: NA
CDR3: CASRPTGVYSNQPQHF
DNA: TGTGCCAGCAGGCCTACAGGCGTCTATAGCAATCAGCCCCAGCATTTT

size: NA
V: TRBV6-2/TRBV6-3
J: TRBJ1-5
D: NA
CDR3: CASSPGTSDVVVPQHF
DNA: TGTGCCAGCAGCCCCGGGACTTCCGATGTAGTAGTGCCCCAGCATTTT

size: NA
V: TRBV5-5
J: TRBJ2-1
D: NA
CDR3: CASSSARLEQFF
DNA: TGTGCCAGCAGCTCTGCCAGACTCGAGCAGTTCTTC

size: NA
V: TRBV9
J: TRBJ1-3
D: NA
CDR3: CASSPQGSSGNTIYF
DNA: TGTGCCAGCAGCCCCCAGGGCAGCTCTGGAAACACCATATATTTT

size: NA
V: TRBV29-1
J: TRBJ2-2
D: NA
CDR3: CSVEERNTGELFF
DNA: TGCAGCGTTGAAGAGAGGAACACCGGGGAGCTGTTTTTT

size: NA
V: TRBV5-1
J: TRBJ1-3
D: TRBD1
CDR3: CASSSGQGGTIYF
DNA: TGCGCCAGCAGCTCCGGACAGGGAGGCACCATATATTTT

size: NA
V: TRBV7-8
J: TRBJ1-1
D: NA
CDR3: CASSPASKGLRAFF
DNA: TGTGCCAGCAGCCCCGCAAGCAAGGGGCTGCGGGCTTTCTTT

size: NA
V: TRBV19
J: TRBJ1-5
D: TRBD1
CDR3: CASSLTGGVPQHF
DNA: TGTGCCAGTAGTCTGACAGGGGGGGTGCCCCAGCATTTT

size: NA
V: TRBV5-4
J: TRBJ1-2
D: TRBD1
CDR3: CASSLEGQGNYGYTF
DNA: TGTGCCAGCAGCTTGGAAGGACAGGGGAACTATGGCTACACCTTC

size: NA
V: TRBV29-1
J: TRBJ1-2
D: NA
CDR3: CSVVKGDYGYTF
DNA: TGCAGCGTTGTGAAGGGGGACTATGGCTACACCTTC

size: NA
V: TRBV19
J: TRBJ1-2
D: NA
CDR3: CASSVDSSLPYGYTF
DNA: TGTGCCAGTAGCGTCGACAGCAGCCTACCCTATGGCTACACCTTC

size: NA
V: TRBV18
J: TRBJ2-7
D: TRBD1
CDR3: CASSPSQGVLGEQYF
DNA: TGTGCCAGCTCACCCTCACAGGGGGTCCTCGGCGAGCAGTACTTC

size: NA
V: TRBV15
J: TRBJ2-7
D: NA
CDR3: CATSRAGTLPYEQYF
DNA: TGTGCCACCAGCAGAGCCGGGACATTACCCTACGAGCAGTACTTC

size: NA
V: TRBV4-2
J: TRBJ2-3
D: TRBD2
CDR3: CASSQGNSGGELFGTDTQYF
DNA: TGTGCCAGCAGCCAAGGAAATAGCGGGGGGGAACTCTTCGGCACAGATACGCAGTATTTT

size: few
V: TRBV29-1
J: TRBJ2-7
D: NA
CDR3: CSGVSKSYEQYF
DNA: TGCAGCGGGGTTAGCAAATCCTACGAGCAGTACTTC

size: few
V: TRBV27
J: TRBJ1-2
D: NA
CDR3: CASRTVDGYTF
DNA: TGTGCCAGCCGGACAGTCGATGGCTACACCTTC

size: NA
V: TRBV2
J: TRBJ1-5
D: NA
CDR3: CASTGDGSNQPQHF
DNA: TGTGCCAGCACAGGGGACGGGAGCAATCAGCCCCAGCATTTT

size: NA
V: TRBV29-1
J: TRBJ2-5
D: NA
CDR3: CSVAASRETQYF
DNA: TGCAGCGTTGCCGCTAGCAGGGAGACCCAGTACTTC

size: once
V: TRBV18
J: TRBJ2-5
D: NA
CDR3: CASSLSGTRETQYF
DNA: TGTGCCAGCTCACTGTCCGGGACACGGGAGACCCAGTACTTC